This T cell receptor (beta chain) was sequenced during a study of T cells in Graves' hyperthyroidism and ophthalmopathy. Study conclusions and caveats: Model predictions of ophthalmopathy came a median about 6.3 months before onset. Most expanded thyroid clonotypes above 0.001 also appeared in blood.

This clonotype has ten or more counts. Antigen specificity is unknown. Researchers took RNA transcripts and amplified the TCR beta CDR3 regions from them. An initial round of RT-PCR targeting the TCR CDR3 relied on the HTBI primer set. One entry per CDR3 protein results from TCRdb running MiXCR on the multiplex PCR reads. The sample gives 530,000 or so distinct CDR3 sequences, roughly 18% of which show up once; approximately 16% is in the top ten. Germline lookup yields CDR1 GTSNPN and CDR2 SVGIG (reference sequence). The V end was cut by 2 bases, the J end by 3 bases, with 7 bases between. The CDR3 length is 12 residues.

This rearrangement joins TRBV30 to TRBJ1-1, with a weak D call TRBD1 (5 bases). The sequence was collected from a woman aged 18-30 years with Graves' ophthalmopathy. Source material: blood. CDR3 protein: CAWSWGDTEAFF. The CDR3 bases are TGTGCCTGGAGTTGGGGGGACACTGAAGCTTTCTTT. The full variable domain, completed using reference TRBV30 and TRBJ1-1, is SQTIHQWPATLVQPVGSPLSLECTVEGTSNPNLYWYRQAAGRGLQLLFYSVGIGQISSEVPQNLSASRPQDRQFILSSKKLLLSDSGFYLCAWSWGDTEAFFGQGTRLTVV.